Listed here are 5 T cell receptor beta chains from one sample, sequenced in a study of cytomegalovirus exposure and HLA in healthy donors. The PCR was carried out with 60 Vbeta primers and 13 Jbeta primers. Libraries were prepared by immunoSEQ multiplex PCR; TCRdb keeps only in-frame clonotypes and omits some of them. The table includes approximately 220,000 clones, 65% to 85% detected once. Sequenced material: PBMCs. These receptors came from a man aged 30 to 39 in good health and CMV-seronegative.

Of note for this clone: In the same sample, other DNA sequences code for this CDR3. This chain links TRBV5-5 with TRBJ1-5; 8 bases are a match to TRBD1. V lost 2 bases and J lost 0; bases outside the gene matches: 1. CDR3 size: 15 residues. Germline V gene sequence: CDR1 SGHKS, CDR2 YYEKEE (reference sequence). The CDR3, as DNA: TGTGCCAGCAGCTTAGGGACAGGTAGCAATCAGCCCCAGCATTTT. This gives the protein CASSLGTGSNQPQHF. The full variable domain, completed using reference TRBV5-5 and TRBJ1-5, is DAGVTQSPTHLIKTRGQQVTLRCSPISGHKSVSWYQQVLGQGPQFIFQYYEKEERGRGNFPDRFSARQFPNYSSELNVNALLLGDSALYLCASSLGTGSNQPQHFGDGTRLSIL.

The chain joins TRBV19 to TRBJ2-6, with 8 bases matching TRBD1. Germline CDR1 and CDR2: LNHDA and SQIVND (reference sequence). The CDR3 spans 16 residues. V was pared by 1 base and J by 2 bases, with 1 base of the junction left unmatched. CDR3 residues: CASSIGTGPGANVLTF. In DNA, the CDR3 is TGTGCCAGTAGTATAGGGACAGGGCCTGGGGCCAACGTCCTGACTTTC.

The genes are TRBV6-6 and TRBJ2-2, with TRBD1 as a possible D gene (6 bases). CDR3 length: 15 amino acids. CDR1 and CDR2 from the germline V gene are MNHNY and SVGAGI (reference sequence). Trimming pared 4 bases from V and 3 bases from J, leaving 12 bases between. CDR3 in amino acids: CASSFTGLDTGELFF. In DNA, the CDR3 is TGTGCCAGCAGTTTTACAGGGTTGGACACCGGGGAGCTGTTTTTT.

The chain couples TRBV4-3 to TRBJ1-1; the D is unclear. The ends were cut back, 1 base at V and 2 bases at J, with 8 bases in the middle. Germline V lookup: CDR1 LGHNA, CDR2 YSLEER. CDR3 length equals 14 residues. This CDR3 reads CASSQGLRNTEAFF. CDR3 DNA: TGCGCCAGCAGCCAAGGATTGAGAAACACTGAAGCTTTCTTT.

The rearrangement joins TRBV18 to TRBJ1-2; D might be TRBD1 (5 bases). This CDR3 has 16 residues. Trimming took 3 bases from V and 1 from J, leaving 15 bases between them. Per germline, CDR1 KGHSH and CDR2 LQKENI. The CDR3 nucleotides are TGTGCCAGCTCACCGAACCCACAGGCCCTTAACTATGGCTACACCTTC. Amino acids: CASSPNPQALNYGYTF. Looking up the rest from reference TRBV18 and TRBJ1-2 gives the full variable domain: NAGVMQNPRHLVRRRGQEARLRCSPMKGHSHVYWYRQLPEEGLKFMVYLQKENIIDESGMPKERFSAEFPKEGPSILRIQQVVRGDSAAYFCASSPNPQALNYGYTFGSGTRLTVV.